The clone carrying this TCR beta chain was seen many times. Its antigen is still unknown. These data belong to a study of T cells in Graves' hyperthyroidism and ophthalmopathy. In the study overall: Peripheral blood sampling occurred at initial diagnosis, before any treatment. Study-wide results and caveats: Expanded thyroid clonotypes (above 0.001) were mostly also found in blood.

In making diagnoses, clinical symptoms, serum thyroxine and TRAb, thyroid ultrasound and orbital computed tomography were all used. V lost 5 bases and J 0 bases, leaving 17 bases between the germline ends. Germline CDR1 is LNHDA and CDR2 is SQIVND (reference sequence). The CDR3 covers 17 residues. RNA transcripts provided the source from which TCR beta CDR3 regions were amplified. First-round RT-PCR targeting the TCR CDR3 was performed with the HTBI primer set. A single record per CDR3 protein comes from TCRdb applying MiXCR to the multiplex PCR reads. The sample contains around 280,000 distinct CDR3 sequences, about an eighth of which appear only once.

What was sequenced was blood. The chain couples TRBV19 to TRBJ1-5; maybe TRBD1 (6 bases). The sequence derives from a woman in her thirties or forties with Graves' hyperthyroidism. The CDR3 DNA reads as TGTGCCAGTAGTCGAAGGGGGTTGTCCCATAGCAATCAGCCCCAGCATTTT. Translated, it gives CASSRRGLSHSNQPQHF.